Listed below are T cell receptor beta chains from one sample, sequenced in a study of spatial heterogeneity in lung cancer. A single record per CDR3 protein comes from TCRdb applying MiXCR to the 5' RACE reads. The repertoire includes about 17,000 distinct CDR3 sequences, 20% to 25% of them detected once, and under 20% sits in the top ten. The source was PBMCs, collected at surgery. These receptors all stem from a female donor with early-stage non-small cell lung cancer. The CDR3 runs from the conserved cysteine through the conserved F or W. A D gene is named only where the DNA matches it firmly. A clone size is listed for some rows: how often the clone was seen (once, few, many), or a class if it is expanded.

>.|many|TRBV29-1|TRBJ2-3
TGCAGCGTCCGAGAAGGGGGAGGGCGCACAGATACGCAGTATTTT
CSVREGGGRTDTQYF
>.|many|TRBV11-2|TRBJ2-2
TGTGCCAGCAGCTTACCGGGAGCCAACACCGGGGAGCTGTTTTTT
CASSLPGANTGELFF
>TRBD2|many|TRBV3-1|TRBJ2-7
TGTGCCAGCAGCCAAGATTCGGCGGGAGCTAACTACGAGCAGTACTTC
CASSQDSAGANYEQYF
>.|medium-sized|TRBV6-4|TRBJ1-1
TGTGCCAGCAGTGAACGAGGGGAACAGAACACTGAAGCTTTCTTT
CASSERGEQNTEAFF
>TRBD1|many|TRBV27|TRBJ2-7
TGTGCCAGCAGTTCACGGGACAGCTCCTACGAGCAGTACTTC
CASSSRDSSYEQYF
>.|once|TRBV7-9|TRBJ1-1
TGTGCCAGCAGCCCCGCAACTGAAGCTTTCTTT
CASSPATEAFF
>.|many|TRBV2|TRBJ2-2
TGTGCCAGCAGTGGTGGTTCAGGTCCCGACGGGGAGCTGTTTTTT
CASSGGSGPDGELFF
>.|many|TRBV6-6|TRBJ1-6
TGTGCCAGCAGCTCCGGCCGTACCTATAATTCACCCCTCCACTTT
CASSSGRTYNSPLHF
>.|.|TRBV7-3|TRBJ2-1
TGTGCCAGCAGCTTAGCCTGGGGTGGGACTCTGGATTACAATGAGCAGTTCTTC
CASSLAWGGTLDYNEQFF
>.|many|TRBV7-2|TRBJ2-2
TGTGCCAGCAGCTTAGGGGCCGGGCAGGGAGGCGGGGAGCTGTTTTTT
CASSLGAGQGGGELFF
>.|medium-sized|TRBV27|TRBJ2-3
TGTGCCAGCAGTCCTACAGCGGAGTTTAGCACAGATACGCAGTATTTT
CASSPTAEFSTDTQYF
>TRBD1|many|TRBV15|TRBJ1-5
TGTGCCACCAGCAGAGAAAAGGACAGGGGGCGATGGCAGCCCCAGCATTTT
CATSREKDRGRWQPQHF
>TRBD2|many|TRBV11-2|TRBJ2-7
TGTGCCAGCAGTCTATTTGCGGGAGGGCCGGGCGAGCAGTACTTC
CASSLFAGGPGEQYF
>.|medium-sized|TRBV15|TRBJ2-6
TGTGCCACCAGCAAAAGTTCGTCTGGGGCCAACGTCCTGACTTTC
CATSKSSSGANVLTF
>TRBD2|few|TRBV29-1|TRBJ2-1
TGCAGCGTTGGAGGGACTAGCCTCTACAATGAGCAGTTCTTC
CSVGGTSLYNEQFF
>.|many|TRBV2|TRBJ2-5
TGTGCCAGCACAAGAGCCAACCAAGAGACCCAGTACTTC
CASTRANQETQYF
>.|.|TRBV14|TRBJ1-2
TGTGCCAGCAGCCTGAACAGACAGATTGGTCTAGCTAACTATGGCTACACCTTC
CASSLNRQIGLANYGYTF
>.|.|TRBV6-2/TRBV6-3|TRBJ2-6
TGTGCCAGCAGTTATCGGGCCTCTGGGGCCAACGTCCTGACTTTC
CASSYRASGANVLTF
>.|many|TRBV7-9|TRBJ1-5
TGTGCCAGCAGCTTTCCTGAGGGGCCCCAGCATTTT
CASSFPEGPQHF
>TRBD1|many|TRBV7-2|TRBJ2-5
TGTGCCAGCAGTTGGACAGGGGGCCAAGAGACCCAGTACTTC
CASSWTGGQETQYF
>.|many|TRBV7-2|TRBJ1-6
TGTGCCAGCAGCTTAAGGCAAAAGGGGTCACCCCTCCACTTT
CASSLRQKGSPLHF
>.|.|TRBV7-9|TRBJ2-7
TGTGCCAGCAGCTTATTGAGGGAAGGAGACGAGCAGTACTTC
CASSLLREGDEQYF
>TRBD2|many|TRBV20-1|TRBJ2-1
TGCAGTGCTAGGAGCGGGAGGGCCGGTAATGAGCAGTTCTTC
CSARSGRAGNEQFF
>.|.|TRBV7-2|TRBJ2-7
TGTGCCAGCAGCTCGGCTGGGGGCTACGAGCAGTACTTC
CASSSAGGYEQYF
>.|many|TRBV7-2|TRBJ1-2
TGTGCCAGCAGCTTAGAAGGGGAGGGGTGGACCTATGGCTACACCTTC
CASSLEGEGWTYGYTF
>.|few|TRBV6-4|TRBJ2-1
TGTGCCAGCAGTGACTCGGTGGAAAATGAGCAGTTCTTC
CASSDSVENEQFF
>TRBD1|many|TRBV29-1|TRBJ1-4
TGCAGCGTTGATAATTCAGGGGGCAATGAAAAACTGTTTTTT
CSVDNSGGNEKLFF
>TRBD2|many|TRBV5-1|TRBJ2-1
TGCGCCAGCAGCCCTGGGACTAGCGGGCATTCCTACAATGAGCAGTTCTTC
CASSPGTSGHSYNEQFF
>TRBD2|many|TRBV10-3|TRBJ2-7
TGTGCCATCAGTGCTGGACTAGCGGGAGGGTCCCAGGTCGAGCAGTACTTC
CAISAGLAGGSQVEQYF
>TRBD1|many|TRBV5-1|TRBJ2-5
TGCGCCAGCAGCTTACGGGACAGCCAGGTGGAGACCCAGTACTTC
CASSLRDSQVETQYF
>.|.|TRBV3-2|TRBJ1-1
TGTGCCAGCATCCCAAGAGCAGGGAACACTGAAGCTTTCTTT
CASIPRAGNTEAFF
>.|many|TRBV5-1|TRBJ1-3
TGCGCCAGCAGCTTGGACGGCTCTGGAAACACCATATATTTT
CASSLDGSGNTIYF
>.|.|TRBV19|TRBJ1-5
TGTGCCAGTAGTATTGCTGGCAATCAGCCCCAGCATTTT
CASSIAGNQPQHF
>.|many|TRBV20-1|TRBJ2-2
TGCAGTGCTAGAGTTCAGACCACGGACACCGGGGAGCTGTTTTTT
CSARVQTTDTGELFF
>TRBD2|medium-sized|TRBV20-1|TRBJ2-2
TGCAGTGCTAGAGCCTCACGCGGGAGGGGTCGGACCGGGGAGCTGTTTTTT
CSARASRGRGRTGELFF
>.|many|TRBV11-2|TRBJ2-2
TGTGCCAGCAGCTTAGATCAATGGACATTGAACACCGGGGAGCTGTTTTTT
CASSLDQWTLNTGELFF
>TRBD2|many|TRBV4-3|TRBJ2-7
TGCGCCAGCAGCCAAGAGACCGGACTAGCGGGAAGGTCCTACGAGCAGTACTTC
CASSQETGLAGRSYEQYF